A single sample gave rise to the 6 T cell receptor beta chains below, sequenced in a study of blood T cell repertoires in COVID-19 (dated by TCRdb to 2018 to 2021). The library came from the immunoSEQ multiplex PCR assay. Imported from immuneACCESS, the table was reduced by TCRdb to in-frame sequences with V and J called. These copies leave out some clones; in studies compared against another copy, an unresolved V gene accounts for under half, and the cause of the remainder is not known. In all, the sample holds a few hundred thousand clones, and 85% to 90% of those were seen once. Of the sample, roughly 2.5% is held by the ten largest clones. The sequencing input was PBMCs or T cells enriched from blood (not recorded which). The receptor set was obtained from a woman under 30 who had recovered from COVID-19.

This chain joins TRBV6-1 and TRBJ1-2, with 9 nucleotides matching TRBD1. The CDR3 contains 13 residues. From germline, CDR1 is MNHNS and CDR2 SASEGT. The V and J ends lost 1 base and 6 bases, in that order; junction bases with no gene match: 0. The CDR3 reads CASSEGQGDGYTF. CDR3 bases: TGTGCCAGCAGTGAAGGACAGGGGGATGGCTACACCTTC.

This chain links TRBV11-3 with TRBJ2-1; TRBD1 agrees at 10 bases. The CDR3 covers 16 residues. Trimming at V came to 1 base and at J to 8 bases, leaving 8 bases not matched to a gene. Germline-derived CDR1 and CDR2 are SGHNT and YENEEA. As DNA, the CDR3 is TGTGCCAGCAGCTTAGCAGAGGGACAGGGGAGCGATGAGCAGTTCTTC. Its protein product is CASSLAEGQGSDEQFF. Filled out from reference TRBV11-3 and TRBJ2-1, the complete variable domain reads EAGVVQSPRYKIIEKKQPVAFWCNPISGHNTLYWYLQNLGQGPELLIRYENEEAVDDSQLPKDRFSAERLKGVDSTLKIQPAELGDSAVYLCASSLAEGQGSDEQFFGPGTRLTVL.

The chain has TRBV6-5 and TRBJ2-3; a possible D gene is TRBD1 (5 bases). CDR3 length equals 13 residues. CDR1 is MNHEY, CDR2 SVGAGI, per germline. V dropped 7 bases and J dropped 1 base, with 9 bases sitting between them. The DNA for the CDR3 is TGTGCCAGCAACGAACAGGGCACAGATACGCAGTATTTT. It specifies CASNEQGTDTQYF.

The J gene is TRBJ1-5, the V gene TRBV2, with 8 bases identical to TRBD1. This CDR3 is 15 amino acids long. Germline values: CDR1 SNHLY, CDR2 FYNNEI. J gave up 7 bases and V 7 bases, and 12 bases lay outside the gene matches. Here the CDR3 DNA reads TGTGCCAGCACTGAGACGACAGGGGATACGCAGCCCCAGCATTTT. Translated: CASTETTGDTQPQHF.

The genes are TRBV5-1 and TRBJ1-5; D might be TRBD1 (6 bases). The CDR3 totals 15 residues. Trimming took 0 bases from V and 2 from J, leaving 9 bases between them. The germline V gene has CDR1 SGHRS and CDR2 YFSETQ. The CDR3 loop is CASSLAPGGNQPQHF. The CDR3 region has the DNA TGCGCCAGCAGCTTGGCGCCAGGGGGCAATCAGCCCCAGCATTTT.

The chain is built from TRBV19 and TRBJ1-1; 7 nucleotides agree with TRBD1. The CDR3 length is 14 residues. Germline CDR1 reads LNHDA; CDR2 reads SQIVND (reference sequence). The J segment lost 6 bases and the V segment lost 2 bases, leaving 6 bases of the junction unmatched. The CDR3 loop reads CASSITTGVPEAFF. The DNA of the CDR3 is TGTGCCAGTAGTATAACCACAGGGGTCCCTGAAGCTTTCTTT.